This T cell receptor (beta chain) derives from a study of identical twins. Template switching created a universal primer site, and the cDNA included unique molecular identifiers. Each CDR3 protein is one row after TCRdb ran MiXCR on the 5' RACE reads. The sample consists of around 1.7 million distinct CDR3 sequences, 32% of them appearing once. For this clonotype: Its antigen is unidentified.

From germline, CDR1 is DFQATT and CDR2 SNEGSKA (reference sequence). This CDR3 contains 17 residues. The V gene end was trimmed by 1 base and the J gene end by 7 bases; junction bases not matched to a gene: 17. Findings of the study overall: Twins' excess sharing was less marked for out-of-frame beta sequences. It was possible that invariant MAIT and iNKT cells partly confounded the zero-insertion analyses. Fewer insertions characterized abundant cord blood beta clonotypes, whereas memory repertoires showed none.

The receptor's source is a newborn girl in good health. The V gene is TRBV20-1, the J gene TRBJ2-7; 9 bases map to TRBD1. The sequenced material came from cord blood. The CDR3 region is CSARVPGQGISYNEQYF. Here the CDR3 DNA reads TGCAGTGCTAGAGTTCCCGGACAGGGGATCTCCTACAATGAGCAGTACTTC.